A few counts support the clone carrying this T cell receptor (beta chain). The sample comes from a study of early T cells in non-severe SARS-CoV-2 infection. TCRdb independently ran MiXCR on the 5' RACE reads; one entry per CDR3 protein. This table has some 76,000 distinct CDR3 sequences, around 15% appearing once. Germline V lookup: CDR1 DFQATT, CDR2 SNEGSKA (reference sequence). The V segment lost 2 bases and the J segment 8 bases; nucleotides outside the gene matches: 6. The CDR3 is 15 amino acids. Sequenced material: whole blood. The receptor's source is an adult who was a healthcare worker with PCR-confirmed SARS-CoV-2 infection or an uninfected control (not recorded which). V gene TRBV20-1 combines with J gene TRBJ2-1; TRBD2 matches 13 bases. The CDR3 protein is CSARQRTSGRDEQFF. As DNA, the CDR3 is TGCAGTGCTAGACAGAGGACTAGCGGGAGAGATGAGCAGTTCTTC.